These T cell receptor beta chains were read from a single sample in a study of blood T cell repertoires in COVID-19. Libraries were prepared by immunoSEQ multiplex PCR; TCRdb keeps only in-frame clonotypes and omits some of them. The sample includes 140,000 to 150,000 clones, 80% seen only once; the top ten take roughly 13%. The sequencing input was peripheral blood. The receptors were sampled from a man aged 55 to 70 with active or convalescent COVID-19. The CDR3 runs from the conserved cysteine through the conserved F or W. Each record gives: V gene, clone size, J gene, D gene, CDR3 DNA, CDR3 protein. A D gene is named only where the DNA matches it firmly. Some rows mark clone size as missing; the rest say once, few, many or name a class of expanded clone.

>TRBV28|.|TRBJ2-5|.
TGTGCCAGCAGTTTTGGAGTACAAGAGACCCAGTACTTC
CASSFGVQETQYF
>TRBV7-3|.|TRBJ2-5|.
TGTGCCAGCAGTACTAGTGGCCAAGAGACCCAGTACTTC
CASSTSGQETQYF
>TRBV7-9|once|TRBJ2-1|TRBD2
TGTGCCAGCAGCCCAAGGACTAGCGGGAGGTTGTATGAGCAGTTCTTC
CASSPRTSGRLYEQFF
>TRBV6-5|.|TRBJ1-3|.
TGTGCCAGCAGTTACAGGGGACTGGGAAACACCATATATTTT
CASSYRGLGNTIYF
>TRBV4-3|.|TRBJ2-3|.
TGCGCCAGCAGCCAAGATTTACAGGGAGGGCGCGGGCAGTATTTT
CASSQDLQGGRGQYF
>TRBV3-1/TRBV3-2|once|TRBJ2-2|.
TGTGCCAGCAGCGGCGGGGCGGTGGCCGGGGAGCTGTTTTTT
CASSGGAVAGELFF
>TRBV2|.|TRBJ1-5|.
TGTGCCAGCAGTGTGGAAGGGGTGCTATCCGCTCAGCCCCAGCATTTT
CASSVEGVLSAQPQHF
>TRBV6-6|.|TRBJ1-6|.
TGTGCCAGCAGTTACGCCGTCAGGGTAGGGTCACCCCTCCACTTT
CASSYAVRVGSPLHF
>TRBV28|.|TRBJ1-2|.
TGTGCCAGCAGTTTCGCGGGGTATGGCTACACCTTC
CASSFAGYGYTF
>TRBV7-8|.|TRBJ2-1|TRBD2
TGTGCCAGCAGCTTGGCCCGGGGGAGCGGGAGGGGCCCTGAGCAGTTCTTC
CASSLARGSGRGPEQFF
>TRBV3-1/TRBV3-2|.|TRBJ2-3|TRBD2
TGTGCCAGCAGCCAAGCGAGAGCTAGCGGGAGGACAGATACGCAGTATTTT
CASSQARASGRTDTQYF
>TRBV6-5|.|TRBJ1-1|TRBD1
TGTGCCAGCAGTTTTCCCGGGACAGGGGGCTACACTGAAGCTTTCTTT
CASSFPGTGGYTEAFF